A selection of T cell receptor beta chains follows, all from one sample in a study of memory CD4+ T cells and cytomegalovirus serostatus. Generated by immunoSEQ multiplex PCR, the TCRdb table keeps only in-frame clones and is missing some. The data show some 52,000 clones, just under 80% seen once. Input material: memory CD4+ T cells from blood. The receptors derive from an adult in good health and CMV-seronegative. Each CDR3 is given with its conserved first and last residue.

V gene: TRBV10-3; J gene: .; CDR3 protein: CAISETAGYEQYF
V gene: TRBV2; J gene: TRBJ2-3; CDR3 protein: CASIAGGSTDTQYF
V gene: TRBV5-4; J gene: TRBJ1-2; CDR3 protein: CASSLAAYGYTF
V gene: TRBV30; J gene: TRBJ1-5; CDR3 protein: CAWSVIGDQPQHF
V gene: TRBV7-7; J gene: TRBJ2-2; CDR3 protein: CASSSKTNTGELFF
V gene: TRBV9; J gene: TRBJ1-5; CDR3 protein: CASSPDRGRQPQHF
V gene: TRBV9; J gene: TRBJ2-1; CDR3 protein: CASSTQGLYNEQFF
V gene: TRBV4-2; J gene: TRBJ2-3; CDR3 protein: CASSPAGGRTDTQYF
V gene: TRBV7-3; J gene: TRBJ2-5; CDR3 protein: CASSLIPTSGGAETQYF
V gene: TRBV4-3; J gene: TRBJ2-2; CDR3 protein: CASSQEDRATGELFF
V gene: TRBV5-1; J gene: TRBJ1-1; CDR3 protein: CASSLRDRRTEAFF
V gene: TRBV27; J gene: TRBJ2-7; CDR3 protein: CASSPGQGAYEQYF
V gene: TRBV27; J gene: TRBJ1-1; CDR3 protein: CASSLTKGTQNTEAFF
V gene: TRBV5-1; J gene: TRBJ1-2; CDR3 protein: CASSPDDRGIGYTF
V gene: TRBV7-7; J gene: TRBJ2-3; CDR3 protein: CASSSRPTDTQYF
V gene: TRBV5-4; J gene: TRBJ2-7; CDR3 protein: CASSFPGTHEQYF
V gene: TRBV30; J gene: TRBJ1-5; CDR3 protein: CAWSVGVAQPQHF
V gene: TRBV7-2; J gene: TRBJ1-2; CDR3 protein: CASSLGTLVGYTF
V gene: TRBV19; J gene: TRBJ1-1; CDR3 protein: CASRTQPGPQATEAFF
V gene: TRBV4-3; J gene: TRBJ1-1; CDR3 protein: CASSQTGANTEAFF
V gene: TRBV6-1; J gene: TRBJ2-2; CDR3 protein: CASRDVGELFF
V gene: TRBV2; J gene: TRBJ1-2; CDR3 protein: CASSAGQGINYGYTF
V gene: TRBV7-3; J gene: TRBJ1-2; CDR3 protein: CASSLAGEGGKHYGYTF
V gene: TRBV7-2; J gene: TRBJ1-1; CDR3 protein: CASSLNRGLTEAFF
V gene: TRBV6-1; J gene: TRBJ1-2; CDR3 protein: CASNLAGDGYTF
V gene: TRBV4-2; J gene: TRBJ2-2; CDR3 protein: CASSQDRGAGKNLFF
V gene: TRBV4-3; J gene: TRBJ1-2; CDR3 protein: CASSQGGGRSGSYTF
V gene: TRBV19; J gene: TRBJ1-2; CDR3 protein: CASGRGNPINTYGYTF
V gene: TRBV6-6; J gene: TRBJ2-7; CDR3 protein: CASSYDGAEQYF
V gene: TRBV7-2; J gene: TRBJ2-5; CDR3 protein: CASSLMLGQETQYF
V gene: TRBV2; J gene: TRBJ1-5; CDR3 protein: CASSPDRGRQPQHF
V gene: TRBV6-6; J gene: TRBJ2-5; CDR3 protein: CASSYSQGREEAQYF
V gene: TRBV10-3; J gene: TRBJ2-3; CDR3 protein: CAISESIIAAFSTDTQYF
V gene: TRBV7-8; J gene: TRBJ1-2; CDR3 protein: CASSLNREAYYGYTF
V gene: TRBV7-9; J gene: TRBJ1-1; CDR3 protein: CASSLSAPEAFF
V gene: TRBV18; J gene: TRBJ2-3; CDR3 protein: CASSQRASDADTQYF
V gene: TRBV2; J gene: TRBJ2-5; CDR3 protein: CASSPQETQYF
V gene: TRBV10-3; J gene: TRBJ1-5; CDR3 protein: CAISEPSGTHSNQPQHF
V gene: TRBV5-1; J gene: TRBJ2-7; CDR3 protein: CASSSGTFKSYEQYF
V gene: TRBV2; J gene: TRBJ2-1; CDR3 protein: CASTVRTSGNNEQFF
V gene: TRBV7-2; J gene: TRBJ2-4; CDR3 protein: CASSLAQATKNIQYF
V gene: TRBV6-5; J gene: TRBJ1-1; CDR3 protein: CASSSGDPEAFF
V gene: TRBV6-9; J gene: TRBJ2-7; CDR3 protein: CASSYRPYEQYF
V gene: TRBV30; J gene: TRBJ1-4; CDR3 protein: CAWSVGGGGEKLFF
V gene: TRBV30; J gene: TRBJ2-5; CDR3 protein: CAWSAGWGSKIETQYF
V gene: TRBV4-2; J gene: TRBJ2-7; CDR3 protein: CASSQDQSYEQYF
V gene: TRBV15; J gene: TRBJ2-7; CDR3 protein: CATSRDRDRAIGYEQYF